Each of the 19 T cell receptor beta chains below was sequenced from the same sample in a study of T cell clonotyping in hematopoietic cell transplantation. The time point here: recipient sample about 28 days before transplant, after cytoreduction. Sequencing was performed with immunoSEQ multiplex PCR; in TCRdb, only in-frame clones are kept and a portion is missing. This table holds about 6,800 clones, about 91% found once. Sequenced here: peripheral blood mononuclear cells, sampled before stem cell transplant. The receptors come from a man aged 25 to 40 with acute myeloid leukemia. Some clones in this sample may be carry-over from other donors' samples.

V usage is TRBV29-1 and J usage is TRBJ2-7; D perhaps matches TRBD1 (6 bases). Germline V CDR1 and CDR2: SQVTM, ANQGSEA. The CDR3 contains 12 residues. V was clipped by 7 bases and J by 6 bases, with 16 bases between them. The DNA of the CDR3 is TGCAGCGGGGTAACAGGGCCTGGCGAGCAGTACTTC. Its protein is CSGVTGPGEQYF.

This clone was recorded once. J is TRBJ2-1 and V is TRBV4-2, with TRBD2 as a possible D gene (5 bases). This CDR3 contains 15 residues. Germline V gene lookup returns CDR1 LGHNA and CDR2 YNFKEQ. Trimming pared 0 bases from V and 8 bases from J, leaving 14 bases between. CDR3 loop: CASSQESYPGDEQFF. CDR3 in DNA: TGTGCCAGCAGCCAAGAGAGTTATCCCGGGGATGAGCAGTTCTTC.

The chain couples TRBV6-6 to TRBJ1-1; D gene unclear. The CDR3 runs to 13 residues. Deletions cut 6 bases from V and 6 bases from J, with 14 bases between. In germline, CDR1 is MNHNY, CDR2 SVGAGI (reference sequence). The CDR3 bases are TGTGCCAGCAGCCCGATTACAGTAGCTGAAGCTTTCTTT. This encodes CASSPITVAEAFF.

The chain couples TRBV27 to TRBJ2-7, with a tentative D call TRBD2 (6 bases). The V and J ends lost 3 bases and 3 bases respectively, with 15 bases between them. CDR1 and CDR2 from the germline V gene are MNHEY and SMNVEV (reference sequence). CDR3 size: 15 residues. The CDR3: CASSFQRLDVYEQYF. The CDR3 region has the DNA TGTGCCAGCAGTTTCCAGAGACTAGACGTCTACGAGCAGTACTTC.

The chain couples TRBV6-1 to TRBJ1-2, with D possibly matching TRBD1 (5 bases). Germline V gives CDR1 MNHNS, CDR2 SASEGT. The length of the CDR3 is 14 residues. The ends were cut back, 2 bases at V and 7 bases at J, with 14 bases in the middle. This CDR3 is CASSEWGARGGYTF. Here the CDR3 DNA reads TGTGCCAGCAGTGAATGGGGCGCAAGAGGTGGCTACACCTTC.

The chain uses TRBV7-3 and TRBJ2-5; D possibly uses TRBD1 or TRBD2 (5 bases each). The end of the DNA is better explained by TRBJ2-7, so the J call may be wrong. Germline CDR1 and CDR2: SGHTA and FQGTGA. The CDR3 covers 13 residues. Here the CDR3 reads CASSPYTRGEQYF. DNA of the CDR3: TGTGCCAGCAGCCCCTATACTAGGGGCGAGCAGTACTTC.

V gene TRBV10-3 combines with J gene TRBJ1-5, with 10 positions matching TRBD1. With V trimmed by 10 bases and J by 0 bases, 6 bases remained unmatched. The CDR3 spans 15 residues. Per germline, CDR1 ENHRY and CDR2 SYGVKD. For the CDR3, the DNA is TGTGCCACCGGGACAGGGGATTATAGCAATCAGCCCCAGCATTTT. Translation gives CATGTGDYSNQPQHF.

The genes are TRBV28 and TRBJ2-7; TRBD2 agrees at 7 bases. CDR3 length equals 15 residues. V dropped 6 bases and J dropped 1; count of bases not matched to a gene: 9. CDR1 and CDR2 from the germline V gene are MDHEN and SYDVKM. CDR3 amino acids: CASSPRGSLSYEQYF. In nucleotides, the CDR3 is TGTGCCAGCAGCCCGCGGGGGTCCTTATCCTACGAGCAGTACTTC.

V usage is TRBV19 and J usage is TRBJ2-1, with TRBD1 matching over 8 bases. The V and J ends lost 3 bases and 6 bases, in that order; junction bases with no gene match: 4. Per the germline V gene, CDR1 is LNHDA and CDR2 is SQIVND (reference sequence). The CDR3 spans 14 residues. The CDR3 DNA follows: TGTGCCAGTAGTATGGGACAGGCGGCCAATGAGCAGTTCTTC. This codes for CASSMGQAANEQFF.

J is TRBJ1-1 and V is TRBV2; D uncertain. The CDR3 has 11 amino acids. Trimming took off 6 bases at V and 1 base at J, with 3 bases between the two ends. The V gene's germline CDR1 is SNHLY and CDR2 FYNNEI. In DNA form, the CDR3 reads TGTGCCAGCAGCCCGAACACTGAAGCTTTCTTT. This gives the protein CASSPNTEAFF.

The J gene is TRBJ1-4, the V gene TRBV27; maybe TRBD1 (6 bases). The V end was cut by 4 bases, the J end by 10 bases, with 19 bases between. CDR3 length: 15 residues. Germline V gene data show CDR1 as MNHEY and CDR2 as SMNVEV (reference sequence). Here the CDR3 reads CASSSSGGRTGKLFF. CDR3 nucleotide sequence: TGTGCCAGCAGTTCATCCGGGGGGCGCACAGGAAAACTGTTTTTT. Filled out from reference TRBV27 and TRBJ1-4, the complete variable domain reads EAQVTQNPRYLITVTGKKLTVTCSQNMNHEYMSWYRQDPGLGLRQIYYSMNVEVTDKGDVPEGYKVSRKEKRNFPLILESPSPNQTSLYFCASSSSGGRTGKLFFGSGTQLSVL.

The chain's CDR3 is CASATGIADTQYF. CDR3 DNA sequence: TGTGCCAGCGCTACGGGGATAGCAGATACGCAGTATTTT. The chain carries TRBV7-3 and TRBJ2-3; D might be TRBD2 (5 bases). The CDR3 is 13 residues long. Germline values: CDR1 SGHTA, CDR2 FQGTGA. Trimming stripped 8 bases from V and 4 bases from J, with 13 bases between.

The chain couples TRBV7-2 to TRBJ1-2; D gene ambiguous. Trimming cost V 2 bases and J 7 bases, with 11 bases left between them. This CDR3 contains 13 residues. The germline V gene encodes CDR1 SGHTA and CDR2 FQGNSA. This chain's CDR3 is CASSLSAEGGYTF. The DNA for the CDR3 is TGTGCCAGCAGCTTATCCGCCGAGGGTGGCTACACCTTC.

This sequence joins TRBV4-1 and TRBJ1-1; D is perhaps TRBD1 (5 bases). With 3 bases removed from V and 1 base from J, the gap between germline ends came to 9 bases. Germline V gene sequence: CDR1 MGHRA, CDR2 YSYEKL. This CDR3 comprises 14 residues. Here the CDR3 reads CASSHRDENTEAFF. The CDR3 coding sequence is TGCGCCAGCAGCCACCGGGACGAGAACACTGAAGCTTTCTTT.

The chain uses TRBV30 and TRBJ2-2; D gene uncertain. In germline, CDR1 is GTSNPN, CDR2 SVGIG (reference sequence). V shed 5 bases and J shed 5 bases, with 3 bases lying between them. The CDR3 runs 10 residues. The CDR3 here is CAWGTGELFF. The CDR3 DNA follows: TGTGCCTGGGGGACCGGGGAGCTGTTTTTT.

The chain recombines TRBV14 with TRBJ1-4; D not certain. This CDR3 is built from 16 residues. The V and J ends lost 4 bases and 2 bases respectively, with 14 bases between them. Germline assignment: CDR1 SGHDN and CDR2 FVKESK. CDR3 loop: CASSPATSVTNEKLFF. Here the CDR3 DNA reads TGTGCCAGCAGCCCGGCCACCTCAGTGACTAATGAAAAACTGTTTTTT.

The rearrangement uses TRBV15 and TRBJ2-7; 7 bases fit TRBD1. The CDR3 is 14 residues long. Per the germline V gene, CDR1 is LNHNV and CDR2 is YYDKDF (reference sequence). V shed 0 bases and J 3 bases; nucleotides not matched to a gene: 2. The CDR3 bases are TGTGCCACCAGCAGAGAGACAGGGAACTACGAGCAGTACTTC. It encodes CATSRETGNYEQYF.

This sequence joins TRBV6-1 and TRBJ2-7; 8 positions agree with TRBD2. Germline V gene data show CDR1 as MNHNS and CDR2 as SASEGT. The V and J ends lost 1 base and 8 bases, in that order; junction bases with no gene match: 10. CDR3 length: 15 residues. CDR3 loop: CASSEGAGGAIKQYF. As DNA, the CDR3 is TGTGCCAGCAGTGAAGGGGCCGGGGGGGCTATAAAGCAGTACTTC.

V usage is TRBV5-1 and J usage is TRBJ2-1; D is unclear. The CDR3 has 12 residues. The V gene's germline CDR1 is SGHRS and CDR2 YFSETQ. Between the trimmed V and J ends, which lost 4 bases and 6 bases, there was a span of 8 bases. The CDR3 DNA follows: TGCGCCAGCAGCACCCCAAGCAATGAGCAGTTCTTC. As protein: CASSTPSNEQFF. The full variable domain, in which reference TRBV5-1 and TRBJ2-1 provide the parts outside the CDR3, is KAGVTQTPRYLIKTRGQQVTLSCSPISGHRSVSWYQQTPGQGLQFLFEYFSETQRNKGNFPGRFSGRQFSNSRSEMNVSTLELGDSALYLCASSTPSNEQFFGPGTRLTVL.